This T cell receptor (beta chain) is drawn from a study of T cells in narcolepsy. The overall study: Donors had narcolepsy type 1 or type 2, or were healthy controls.

Only one count was recorded for this clone. Its antigen remains unidentified. Regarding the study as a whole: Healthy controls reportedly lacked the autoreactive clonotypes serially found in patients' blood. HCRT-specific and TRIB2-specific autoreactive clonotypes appeared among same-patient CSF and blood CD4+ clonotypes. In some patient and control memory CD4+ samples, autoreactive clones were absent.

The data were produced by immunoSEQ multiplex PCR, yet TCRdb's version contains in-frame clones alone and is incomplete. The sample includes 30,000 to 40,000 clones, around 83% of them seen just once. The germline V gene encodes CDR1 LGHNT and CDR2 FRNRAP. Trimming pared 1 base from V and 0 bases from J, leaving 13 bases between. This CDR3 has 17 residues. The receptor was isolated from a human donor with narcolepsy. The rearrangement links TRBV12-5 to TRBJ1-3; D is possibly TRBD1 (5 bases). The material sequenced was CD45RA- memory CD4+ T cells from PBMCs. CDR3 loop: CASGLGAPGPSGNTIYF. The CDR3 bases are TGTGCTAGTGGTTTGGGGGCCCCGGGGCCCTCTGGAAACACCATATATTTT.